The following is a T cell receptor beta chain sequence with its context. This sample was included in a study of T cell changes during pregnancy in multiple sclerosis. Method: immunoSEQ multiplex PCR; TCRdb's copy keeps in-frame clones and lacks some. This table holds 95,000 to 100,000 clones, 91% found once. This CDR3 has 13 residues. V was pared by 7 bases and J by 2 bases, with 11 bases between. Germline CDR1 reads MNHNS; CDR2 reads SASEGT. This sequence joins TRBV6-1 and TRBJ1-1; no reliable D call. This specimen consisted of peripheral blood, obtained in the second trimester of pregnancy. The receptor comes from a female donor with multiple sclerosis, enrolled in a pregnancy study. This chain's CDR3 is CASKRDGNTEAFF. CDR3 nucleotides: TGTGCCAGCAAGAGGGATGGTAACACTGAAGCTTTCTTT.